The source of this T cell receptor beta chain is a study of blood T cells in healthy people across ages. Study-level results: Versus aged donors, long-lived donors had higher diversity and more naive CD4+ cells.

In germline, CDR1 is LGHNT, CDR2 FRNRAP. This CDR3 is 13 amino acids long. Remarks on this clonotype: The target antigen is unknown.

A sample-barcoded 5' primer and a J-beta primer mix were used in a second PCR of about 6 to 11 cycles. Every sample gave at least 2.5 million paired-end reads containing CDR3. From the 5' RACE reads, TCRdb called clonotypes with MiXCR, one entry per CDR3 protein. The data show 1.5 million or so distinct CDR3 sequences, 40% to 45% seen once. Healthy Caucasians from Russia aged roughly 6 to 95 served as donors. The origin of this receptor is a woman aged 18-29 years in good health. The chain is built from TRBV12-5 and TRBJ2-4; TRBD1 matches at 7 bases. The J call may be wrong; the DNA end is better matched by TRBJ2-7. The material sequenced was blood. The CDR3 DNA follows: TGTGCTAGTGGTGCCGGGACAGTTTACGAGCAGTACTTC. Translation: CASGAGTVYEQYF.